This TCR beta chain was sequenced for a study of T cells after yellow fever vaccination. TCRdb reanalysed the 5' RACE reads using MiXCR and keeps one entry per CDR3 protein. This table has approximately 32,000 distinct CDR3 sequences, approximately 4.7% appearing once. The sample holds many counts of this clonotype. CDR3 size: 17 residues. V lost 1 base to trimming and J lost 0 bases; unmatched junction nucleotides: 7. Germline CDR1 and CDR2: MNHNS and SASEGT. This rearrangement joins TRBV6-1 to TRBJ2-7, with TRBD2 matching over 9 bases. The clonotype originates from a man aged 30 to 45 who received the YFV17D yellow fever vaccine. Material: CD8+ T cells sorted from PBMCs, obtained 5 days after the yellow fever booster vaccination. The CDR3: CASSEVGLAGLSYEQYF. DNA for the CDR3: TGTGCCAGCAGTGAAGTAGGCCTAGCGGGACTCTCCTACGAGCAGTACTTC.